This T cell receptor (beta chain) emerged from a study of blood T cell repertoires in COVID-19. Study in general: The United States, Italy and Spain supplied acute and convalescent COVID-19 samples. PBMCs, B-cell-depleted T cells, or T cells provided the cDNA or gDNA that made up the material.

Assay: immunoSEQ multiplex PCR; the TCRdb copy retains only in-frame clones and omits some. The table lists around 160,000 clones, over 80% of them singletons. This CDR3 contains 18 residues. Between the trimmed V and J ends, which lost 0 bases and 0 bases, there was a span of 13 bases. Per germline, CDR1 SGDLS and CDR2 YYNGEE. The sample taken for sequencing was PBMCs or T cells enriched from blood (not recorded which). The clonotype was recovered from a woman between 45 and 60 years old who had been exposed to COVID-19. J is TRBJ1-6 and V is TRBV9; D gene ambiguous. The DNA for the CDR3 is TGTGCCAGCAGCGTAGCGGGGTCCCCGAGCTCCTATAATTCACCCCTCCACTTT. Residues: CASSVAGSPSSYNSPLHF.